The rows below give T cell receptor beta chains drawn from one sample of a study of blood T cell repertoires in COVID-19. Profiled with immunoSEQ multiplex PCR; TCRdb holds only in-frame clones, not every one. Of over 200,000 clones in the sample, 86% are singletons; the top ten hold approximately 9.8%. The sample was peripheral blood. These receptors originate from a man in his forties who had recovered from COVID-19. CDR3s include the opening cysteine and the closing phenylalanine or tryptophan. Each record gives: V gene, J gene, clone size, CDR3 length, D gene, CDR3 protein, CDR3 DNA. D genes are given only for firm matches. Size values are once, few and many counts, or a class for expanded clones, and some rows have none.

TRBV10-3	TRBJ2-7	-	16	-	CAIAGAVDSGTYEQYF	TGTGCCATCGCCGGGGCCGTCGATAGCGGCACCTACGAGCAGTACTTC
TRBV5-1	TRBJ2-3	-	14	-	CASSIPGLSDTQYF	TGCGCCAGCAGCATACCCGGACTGTCAGATACGCAGTATTTT
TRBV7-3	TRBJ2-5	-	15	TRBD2	CASSSNSGRGETQYF	TGTGCCAGCAGCTCCAATAGCGGGAGGGGCGAGACCCAGTACTTC
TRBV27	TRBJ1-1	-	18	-	CASSLRSVQGLLNTEAFF	TGTGCCAGCAGTTTACGCTCCGTCCAGGGGCTTTTGAACACTGAAGCTTTCTTT
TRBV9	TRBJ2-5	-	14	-	CASSVGTAQETQYF	TGTGCCAGCAGCGTAGGGACAGCCCAAGAGACCCAGTACTTC
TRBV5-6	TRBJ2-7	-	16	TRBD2	CASSSSGGAAPDEQYF	TGTGCCAGCAGCTCTAGCGGGGGGGCGGCACCCGACGAGCAGTACTTC
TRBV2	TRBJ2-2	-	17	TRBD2	CASGELAGGENTGELFF	TGTGCCAGCGGGGAACTAGCGGGGGGAGAAAACACCGGGGAGCTGTTTTTT
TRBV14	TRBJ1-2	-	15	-	CASSQGDTHRYGYTF	TGTGCCAGCAGCCAAGGGGACACTCACCGCTATGGCTACACCTTC
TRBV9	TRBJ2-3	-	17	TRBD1	CASSVTGQGSSTDTQYF	TGTGCCAGCAGCGTAACCGGACAGGGGAGTAGCACAGATACGCAGTATTTT
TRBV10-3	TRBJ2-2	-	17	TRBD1	CAIPSGQGNFRTGELFF	TGTGCCATCCCCTCGGGACAGGGTAATTTTCGCACCGGGGAGCTGTTTTTT
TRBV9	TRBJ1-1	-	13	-	CASSVGGAGTAFF	TGTGCCAGCAGCGTAGGTGGGGCAGGGACTGCTTTCTTT
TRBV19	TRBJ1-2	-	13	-	CASSILQFYGYTF	TGTGCCAGTAGTATACTACAGTTCTATGGCTACACCTTC
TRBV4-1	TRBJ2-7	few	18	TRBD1	CASSPPNGQARSSYEQYF	TGCGCCAGCAGCCCTCCTAACGGACAGGCCCGGAGCTCCTACGAGCAGTACTTC
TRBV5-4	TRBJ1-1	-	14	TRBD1	CASSRTGGWTEAFF	TGTGCCAGCAGCCGGACAGGGGGATGGACTGAAGCTTTCTTT
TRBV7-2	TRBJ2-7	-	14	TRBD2	CASSLATSGAWQYF	TGTGCCAGCAGCTTAGCCACTAGCGGGGCTTGGCAGTACTTC
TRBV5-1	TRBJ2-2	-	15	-	CASSLTGKSPGELFF	TGCGCCAGCAGCTTGACAGGGAAAAGCCCCGGGGAGCTGTTTTTT
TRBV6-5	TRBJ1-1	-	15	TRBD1	CASSFKTGLGAEAFF	TGTGCCAGCAGTTTCAAGACAGGGCTGGGCGCTGAAGCTTTCTTT
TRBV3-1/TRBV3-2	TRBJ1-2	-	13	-	CASSGRNGEGYTF	TGTGCCAGCAGCGGTCGCAACGGGGAAGGCTACACCTTC
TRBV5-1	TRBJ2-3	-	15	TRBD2	CASSWRGGGTDTQYF	TGCGCCAGCAGCTGGCGGGGAGGGGGCACAGATACGCAGTATTTT
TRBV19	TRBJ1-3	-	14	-	CASSAGSSGNTIYF	TGTGCCAGTAGTGCGGGGAGCTCTGGAAACACCATATATTTT
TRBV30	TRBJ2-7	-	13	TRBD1	CAWSMDREREQYF	TGTGCCTGGAGTATGGACAGGGAGCGGGAGCAGTACTTC
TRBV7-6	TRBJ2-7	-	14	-	CASSLRGERMEQYF	TGTGCCAGCAGCCTCAGGGGAGAGAGAATGGAGCAGTACTTC
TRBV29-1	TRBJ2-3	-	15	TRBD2	CSGSGRGAWTDTQYF	TGCAGCGGCTCTGGGCGGGGGGCCTGGACAGATACGCAGTATTTT
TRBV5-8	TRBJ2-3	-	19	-	CASSFIRFLGAGGTDTQYF	TGTGCCAGCAGCTTCATCCGTTTTTTGGGGGCTGGTGGTACAGATACGCAGTATTTT
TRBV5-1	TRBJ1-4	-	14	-	CASSLDRVSEKLFF	TGCGCCAGCAGCTTGGACAGGGTTTCGGAAAAACTGTTTTTT
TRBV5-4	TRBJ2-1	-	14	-	CASSRVGTPNEQFF	TGTGCCAGCAGTAGGGTGGGGACTCCCAATGAGCAGTTCTTC
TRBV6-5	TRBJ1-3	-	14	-	CASRHQGLGNTIYF	TGTGCCAGCAGACACCAGGGACTTGGAAACACCATATATTTT
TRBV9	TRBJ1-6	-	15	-	CASSVELQDNSPLHF	TGTGCCAGCAGCGTAGAGCTCCAGGATAATTCACCCCTCCACTTT
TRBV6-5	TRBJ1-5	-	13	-	CASSASGGQPQHF	TGTGCCAGCAGCGCCTCTGGGGGCCAGCCCCAGCATTTT